These 30 T cell receptor beta chains were sequenced from one sample in a study of T cells in localized non-small cell lung cancer. Repertoires were generated with immunoSEQ multiplex PCR, while TCRdb's copy carries only in-frame clones and drops some. This table has 70,000 or so clones, roughly 83% appearing once. The starting material was peripheral blood, obtained before any cancer treatment. All receptors derive from a female donor older than 55 with stage I lung adenocarcinoma.

The chain has TRBV28 and TRBJ2-1; TRBD2 matches at 13 bases. CDR1 and CDR2 (germline): MDHEN, SYDVKM. The CDR3 is made up of 15 amino acids. The trim removed 7 bases at V and 4 bases at J, leaving 4 bases unmatched. The CDR3 region has the DNA TGTGCCAGCAATATACTAGCGGGAGGGTACAATGAGCAGTTCTTC. Its translation is CASNILAGGYNEQFF.

The chain couples TRBV19 to TRBJ1-1; D unclear. The CDR3 is 14 residues long. V shed 6 bases and J shed 4 bases, with 15 bases lying between them. The germline V gene encodes CDR1 LNHDA and CDR2 SQIVND (reference sequence). CDR3 in DNA: TGTGCCAGTAGCCTGACGGCTTTAGGCACTGAAGCTTTCTTT. Translating it yields CASSLTALGTEAFF.

The gene calls are TRBV12-5 and TRBJ2-3; 11 bases agree with TRBD2. Germline loops: CDR1 LGHNT, CDR2 FRNRAP. CDR3 length: 19 residues. The junction had 14 bases not matched to a gene; V was cut back by 6 bases and J by 0 bases. CDR3 amino acids: CASGRAIGTSGTSTDTQYF. In DNA form, the CDR3 reads TGTGCTAGTGGCCGCGCCATAGGGACTAGCGGTACTAGCACAGATACGCAGTATTTT.

This clone has only a few counts. The chain employs TRBV7-8 and TRBJ2-7; D not resolved. Per the germline V gene, CDR1 is SGHVS and CDR2 is FQNEAQ. CDR3 length equals 14 residues. V lost 1 base, J lost 0 bases, and 7 bases lay in between. The CDR3 coding sequence is TGTGCCAGCAGCTTAGTGGCAGCCTCCTACGAGCAGTACTTC. Protein product: CASSLVAASYEQYF.

The chain has TRBV29-1 and TRBJ1-2, with 7 bases that match TRBD1. Germline lookup yields CDR1 SQVTM and CDR2 ANQGSEA. The CDR3 sequence is 12 residues long. V was pared by 4 bases and J by 4 bases, with 3 bases of the junction left unmatched. The CDR3 is CSVGGGGYGYTF. The CDR3 coding sequence is TGCAGCGTTGGAGGGGGCGGCTATGGCTACACCTTC.

This chain connects TRBV7-9 to TRBJ2-1; D perhaps matches TRBD1 (7 bases). Trimming shortened V by 2 bases and J by 9 bases, and 14 bases separated the two germline ends. This CDR3 has 14 residues. Per the germline V gene, CDR1 is SEHNR and CDR2 is FQNEAQ (reference sequence). CDR3 coding DNA: TGTGCCAGCAGCTTAACATCAGGGGGGAGTGAGCAGTTCTTC. This codes for CASSLTSGGSEQFF.

This clone appeared a few times. This chain uses TRBV19 with TRBJ2-5; the D is unclear. The CDR3 consists of 12 residues. V was trimmed by 5 bases and J by 5 bases, leaving 9 bases between them. Germline V CDR1 and CDR2: LNHDA, SQIVND (reference sequence). The CDR3 nucleotides are TGTGCCAGTAGTGGCCTATCGGAGACCCAGTACTTC. Amino acids: CASSGLSETQYF.

The rearrangement joins TRBV19 to TRBJ1-2, with D possibly matching TRBD1 (5 bases). Trimming shortened V by 4 bases and J by 4 bases, and 10 bases separated the two germline ends. Germline V gene data show CDR1 as LNHDA and CDR2 as SQIVND (reference sequence). There are 13 residues in the CDR3. CDR3 coding DNA: TGTGCCAGTAGTACGGGACGGAGCTATGGCTACACCTTC. It codes for CASSTGRSYGYTF.

This clone turned up a few times. V usage is TRBV15 and J usage is TRBJ2-5; 7 nucleotides match TRBD2. CDR1 is LNHNV and CDR2 is YYDKDF in the germline V gene (reference sequence). V lost 1 base to trimming and J lost 5 bases; unmatched junction nucleotides: 7. This CDR3 has 15 amino acids. The CDR3: CATSRALAVRETQYF. In nucleotides, the CDR3 is TGTGCCACCAGCAGAGCCCTAGCGGTCCGGGAGACCCAGTACTTC.

The CDR3 coding sequence is TGTGCCAGCAGTCCAGGGTTAGCTAACTATGGCTACACCTTC. Amino acid sequence: CASSPGLANYGYTF. V is TRBV28 and J is TRBJ1-2, with D possibly matching TRBD1 (5 bases). The germline V gene has CDR1 MDHEN and CDR2 SYDVKM. The V gene lost 5 bases and the J gene lost 0 bases, with 10 bases spanning the gap. The CDR3 is made up of 14 amino acids.

The chain uses TRBV29-1 and TRBJ1-1; D possibly corresponds to TRBD1 (5 bases). CDR3 length equals 14 residues. Germline V lookup: CDR1 SQVTM, CDR2 ANQGSEA. V lost 4 bases and J lost 0, with 12 bases in between. DNA of the CDR3: TGCAGCGTTGTTTGGGGGTCCCTGAACACTGAAGCTTTCTTT. As protein: CSVVWGSLNTEAFF.

The CDR3 spells CATSSHSGRGAGELFF. CDR3 sequence (DNA): TGTGCCACCAGCAGCCATAGCGGGAGAGGGGCCGGGGAGCTGTTTTTT. V and J are TRBV15 and TRBJ2-2, with 9 bases that match TRBD2. The CDR3 loop spans 16 amino acids. Germline CDR1 is LNHNV and CDR2 is YYDKDF (reference sequence). V trimming: 3 bases; J trimming: 6 bases; junction bases outside the gene matches: 8.

This clone has only one observation. The chain joins TRBV7-2 to TRBJ2-1, with TRBD2 matching over 13 bases. The CDR3 runs to 16 residues. V was pared by 4 bases and J by 6 bases, with 6 bases of the junction left unmatched. CDR1 is SGHTA, CDR2 FQGNSA, per germline. This chain's CDR3 is CASSYPLAGGLNEQFF. In DNA form, the CDR3 reads TGTGCCAGCAGCTACCCACTAGCGGGGGGGCTCAATGAGCAGTTCTTC.

In this sample, this clone turned up once. The V gene is TRBV28, the J gene TRBJ2-3; 12 bases are a match to TRBD2. Germline CDR1 reads MDHEN; CDR2 reads SYDVKM. The CDR3 extends over 15 amino acids. With V trimmed by 5 bases and J by 4 bases, 4 bases remained unmatched. The CDR3 coding sequence is TGTGCCAGCAGTACGACTAGCGGGAGACCAGATACGCAGTATTTT. This codes for CASSTTSGRPDTQYF.

The chain recombines TRBV6-5 with TRBJ1-1, with D uncertain. There are 14 residues in the CDR3. Looked up from germline, CDR1 is MNHEY and CDR2 is SVGAGI. V dropped 4 bases and J dropped 0 bases, with 9 bases sitting between them. The CDR3 here is CASSLQIMNTEAFF. As DNA, the CDR3 is TGTGCCAGCAGTTTACAGATCATGAACACTGAAGCTTTCTTT.

The rearrangement joins TRBV21-1 to TRBJ1-5; the D segment call TRBD1 is taken from the table without a DNA check. TRBV21-1 is tagged as a pseudogene. This CDR3 region has 15 residues. Written as DNA, the CDR3 is TGTGCCAGCAGCTTGGGACAAATTTCCAATCAGCCCCAGCATTTT. Residues: CASSLGQISNQPQHF.

The chain couples TRBV7-9 to TRBJ1-3; 7 nucleotides agree with TRBD1. This CDR3 contains 16 residues. The V and J ends lost 6 bases and 0 bases, in that order; junction bases with no gene match: 8. Germline loops: CDR1 SEHNR, CDR2 FQNEAQ (reference sequence). Here the CDR3 reads CASSPRGQSSGNTIYF. In DNA, the CDR3 is TGTGCCAGCAGTCCCAGGGGACAGAGCTCTGGAAACACCATATATTTT.

The chain recombines TRBV28 with TRBJ2-7; D could derive from TRBD1 or TRBD2 (5 bases each). CDR3 length: 12 residues. V was clipped by 6 bases and J by 4 bases, with 10 bases between them. Germline CDR1 reads MDHEN; CDR2 reads SYDVKM. CDR3 loop: CASSLGGYEQYF. The CDR3 bases are TGTGCCAGCAGCCTTGGGGGTTACGAGCAGTACTTC.

This sequence joins TRBV6-6 and TRBJ2-7; 8 bases agree with TRBD1. Trimming cost V 4 bases and J 5 bases; bases outside gene matches: 4. Per germline, CDR1 MNHNY and CDR2 SVGAGI (reference sequence). The CDR3 runs to 13 residues. CDR3: CASSSRTGHEQYF. CDR3 nucleotide sequence: TGTGCCAGCAGTTCTCGGACAGGGCACGAGCAGTACTTC.

The rearrangement links TRBV11-3 to TRBJ1-1; no reliable D call. Deletions cut 2 bases from V and 3 bases from J, with 13 bases between. The CDR3 totals 15 residues. Germline lookup yields CDR1 SGHNT and CDR2 YENEEA. DNA for the CDR3: TGTGCCAGCAGCTTACGCCCCCAGGACCACACTGAAGCTTTCTTT. Its protein product is CASSLRPQDHTEAFF.

The rearrangement uses TRBV9 and TRBJ2-1, with D possibly TRBD2 on 6 matching bases. The CDR3 is 14 residues long. Germline values: CDR1 SGDLS, CDR2 YYNGEE. The germline V and J ends were trimmed by 0 bases and 6 bases, with 10 bases remaining between them. The CDR3 sequence is CASSVGTMANEQFF. The CDR3 region has the DNA TGTGCCAGCAGCGTAGGGACTATGGCCAATGAGCAGTTCTTC.

This rearrangement joins TRBV5-6 to TRBJ1-4; D is perhaps TRBD1 (5 bases). CDR3 size: 17 residues. The germline V and J ends were trimmed by 3 bases and 7 bases, with 22 bases remaining between them. Germline V gene data show CDR1 as SGHDT and CDR2 as YYEEEE. The CDR3 bases are TGTGCCAGCAGCTCGACCGCCGGGGGGGTAGGAGGTGAAAAACTGTTTTTT. This translates into CASSSTAGGVGGEKLFF.

The rearrangement uses TRBV5-1 and TRBJ2-3, with 10 bases that match TRBD2. The CDR3 has 18 amino acids. Germline CDR1 and CDR2: SGHRS and YFSETQ. Trimming removed 1 base from V and 3 bases from J; junction bases left unmatched: 11. CDR3 sequence (DNA): TGCGCCAGCAGCTTGCGCCCGCTAGCGGGAGATGGGACAGATACGCAGTATTTT. It translates to CASSLRPLAGDGTDTQYF.

The CDR3 reads CASSSMSGGQNEQFF. CDR3 DNA: TGCGCCAGCAGCTCTATGAGCGGGGGCCAAAATGAGCAGTTCTTC. The chain is built from TRBV5-1 and TRBJ2-1, with 8 bases fitting TRBD2. The CDR3 runs 15 residues. Germline V CDR1 and CDR2: SGHRS, YFSETQ. V trimming: 3 bases; J trimming: 7 bases; junction bases outside the gene matches: 9. The variable domain in full, with the rest retrieved from reference TRBV5-1 and TRBJ2-1, is KAGVTQTPRYLIKTRGQQVTLSCSPISGHRSVSWYQQTPGQGLQFLFEYFSETQRNKGNFPGRFSGRQFSNSRSEMNVSTLELGDSALYLCASSSMSGGQNEQFFGPGTRLTVL.

This CDR3 is CASSEWGGQGSTQYF. In nucleotides, the CDR3 is TGTGCCAGCAGTGAGTGGGGGGGACAGGGATCTACGCAGTATTTT. The chain uses TRBV6-1 and TRBJ2-3; 9 positions match TRBD1. Germline CDR1 and CDR2: MNHNS and SASEGT. Unmatched junction bases numbered 9, after V lost 3 bases and J lost 8 bases. The CDR3 length is 15 residues.

The CDR3 here is CASSTRRATSYNEAFF. In nucleotides, the CDR3 is TGTGCCAGCAGTACGAGGAGGGCGACTTCCTATAACGAAGCTTTCTTT. The rearrangement joins TRBV28 to TRBJ1-1; D unclear. This CDR3 is 16 amino acids long. In germline, CDR1 is MDHEN, CDR2 SYDVKM. V was shortened by 5 bases and J by 8 bases, with 24 bases between the two germline ends.

J is TRBJ2-3 and V is TRBV4-3, with D possibly being TRBD2 (6 bases). The CDR3 is 17 amino acids. Germline CDR1 reads LGHNA; CDR2 reads YSLEER. V dropped 2 bases and J dropped 0 bases, with 15 bases sitting between them. CDR3: CASSQRLLGTSTDTQYF. The CDR3 DNA is TGCGCCAGCAGCCAACGTTTGTTGGGGACTAGCACAGATACGCAGTATTTT.

This clone was counted once. The chain recombines TRBV9 with TRBJ2-5; 9 bases line up with TRBD2. Germline values: CDR1 SGDLS, CDR2 YYNGEE. The J segment lost 1 base and the V segment lost 1 base, leaving 11 bases of the junction unmatched. This CDR3 spans 18 amino acids. The DNA of the CDR3 is TGTGCCAGCAGCGTATCAGCCGGTAGCGGGGGTCCCCAAGAGACCCAGTACTTC. Residues: CASSVSAGSGGPQETQYF. Supplemented by reference TRBV9 and TRBJ2-5, the full variable domain reads DSGVTQTPKHLITATGQRVTLRCSPRSGDLSVYWYQQSLDQGLQFLIQYYNGEERAKGNILERFSAQQFPDLHSELNLSSLELGDSALYFCASSVSAGSGGPQETQYFGPGTRLLVL.

This chain connects TRBV6-1 to TRBJ1-2, with a tentative D call TRBD1 (5 bases). V was trimmed by 1 base and J by 7 bases, leaving 16 bases between them. In germline, CDR1 is MNHNS, CDR2 SASEGT. This CDR3 has 15 residues. CDR3 DNA: TGTGCCAGCAGTGAAGACGGGGCGGAAGTATCTGGCTACACCTTC. It yields the protein CASSEDGAEVSGYTF.

V gene TRBV7-3 combines with J gene TRBJ2-3; 9 bases are shared with TRBD2. J was trimmed by 4 bases and V by 4 bases; bases with no gene match: 3. Germline V lookup: CDR1 SGHTA, CDR2 FQGTGA. This CDR3 comprises 14 residues. The CDR3 loop reads CASSYAGGPDTQYF. As DNA, the CDR3 is TGTGCCAGCAGCTATGCGGGAGGGCCAGATACGCAGTATTTT.